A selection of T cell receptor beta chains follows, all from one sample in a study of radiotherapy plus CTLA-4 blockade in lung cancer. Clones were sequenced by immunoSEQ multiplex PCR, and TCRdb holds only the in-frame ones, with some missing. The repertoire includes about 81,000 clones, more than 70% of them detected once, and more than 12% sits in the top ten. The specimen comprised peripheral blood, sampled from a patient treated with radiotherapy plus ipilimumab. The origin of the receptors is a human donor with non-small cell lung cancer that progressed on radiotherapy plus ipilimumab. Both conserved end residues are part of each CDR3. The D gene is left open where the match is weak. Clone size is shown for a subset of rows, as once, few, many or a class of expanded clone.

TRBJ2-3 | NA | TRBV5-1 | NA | CASTLGDNTDTQYF
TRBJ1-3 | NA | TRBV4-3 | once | CASSQDRAFSGNTIYF
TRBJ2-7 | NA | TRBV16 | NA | CASSRSSGTYYEQYF
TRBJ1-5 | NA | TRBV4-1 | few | CASSQDPHIEGQPQHF
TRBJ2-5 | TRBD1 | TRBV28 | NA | CASSSPPQGAEETQYF
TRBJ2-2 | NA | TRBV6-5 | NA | CASVDPNTGELFF
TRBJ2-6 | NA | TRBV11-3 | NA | CASSPRGAGANVLTF
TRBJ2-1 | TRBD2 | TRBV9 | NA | CASSVVPLSGAYNEQFF
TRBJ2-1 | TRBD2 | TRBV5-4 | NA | CASSRPGTSVNEQFF
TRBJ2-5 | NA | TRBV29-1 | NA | CSVEDNQETQYF